The clone carrying this TCR beta chain was counted a few times. Its antigen remains unidentified. This CDR3 spans 16 amino acids. Germline V CDR1 and CDR2: SGHVS, FNYEAQ. Between the trimmed V and J ends, which lost 4 bases and 5 bases, there was a span of 20 bases. It was with unique molecular identifiers that the TCRbeta library was prepared. TCRdb fed the PCR reads into MiXCR, producing one record per CDR3 protein. The sample has roughly 50,000 distinct CDR3 sequences; 44% are singletons. These data come from a study of T-cell reconstitution after alpha-beta-depleted transplantation in children. Study results and caveats: From newly produced T cells came most of the T-cell counts and diversity one year after transplant.

This receptor was identified in a male patient younger than 18 who had a stem cell transplant for acute lymphoblastic leukemia, so the T cells may come from the graft donor. V gene TRBV7-6 combines with J gene TRBJ2-5; D not resolved. The sample in question was PBMCs, mostly from graft donor cells, obtained 360 days after TCRalphabeta/CD19-depleted stem cell transplant. Here the CDR3 DNA reads TGTGCCAGCAGCTCGAAAAGCTTTCGGAGTGTGGAGACCCAGTACTTC. Translated: CASSSKSFRSVETQYF.